The next 8 T cell receptor beta chains were all read from a single sample in a study of blood T cell repertoires in COVID-19. Measured with immunoSEQ multiplex PCR; TCRdb has only the in-frame clones, and not every one. The sample contains about 17,000 clones, roughly three quarters of which appear only once. The sequencing sample was made of peripheral blood. Receptors were obtained from a man aged 55 to 70 with acute or convalescent COVID-19.

The V call is TRBV10-3, the J call TRBJ2-2; the D is unclear. Trimming pared 4 bases from V and 5 bases from J, leaving 11 bases between. Germline CDR1 is ENHRY and CDR2 is SYGVKD. This CDR3 has 14 amino acids. This chain's CDR3 is CAISGNSGTGELFF. The DNA of the CDR3 is TGTGCCATCAGTGGAAACAGTGGGACCGGGGAGCTGTTTTTT.

The chain joins TRBV5-1 to TRBJ1-3, with 7 bases identical to TRBD1. CDR1 SGHRS and CDR2 YFSETQ come from the germline V gene. V lost 2 bases, J lost 1 base, and 6 bases stayed unmatched. The CDR3 is 16 residues long. CDR3 sequence reads: CASSFGTEPSGNTIYF. Here the CDR3 DNA reads TGCGCCAGCAGCTTTGGGACAGAACCTTCTGGAAACACCATATATTTT.

The genes are TRBV5-1 and TRBJ1-2; TRBD1 agrees at 8 bases. The CDR3 sequence is 15 residues long. CDR1 and CDR2 from the germline V gene are SGHRS and YFSETQ. Trimming removed 0 bases from V and 7 bases from J; junction bases left unmatched: 8. CDR3: CASSLATQGAAGYTF. Written as DNA, the CDR3 is TGCGCCAGCAGCTTGGCTACTCAGGGGGCAGCTGGCTACACCTTC.

The chain has TRBV5-1 and TRBJ1-4; a weak D match, TRBD1 (6 bases). From germline, CDR1 is SGHRS and CDR2 YFSETQ. The V end lost 4 bases, the J end lost 0 bases, and 13 bases lay between the germline ends. This CDR3 has 16 amino acids. The DNA of the CDR3 is TGCGCCAGCAGCCGTACCGGACAGACAACTAATGAAAAACTGTTTTTT. It specifies CASSRTGQTTNEKLFF.

The chain employs TRBV7-9 and TRBJ1-5; D not resolved. CDR1 is SEHNR, CDR2 FQNEAQ, per germline (reference sequence). The ends were cut back, 2 bases at V and 5 bases at J, with 13 bases in the middle. The CDR3 covers 15 residues. The CDR3 loop reads CASSLSLGEDQPQHF. The CDR3 DNA follows: TGTGCCAGCAGCTTAAGTTTGGGCGAAGATCAGCCCCAGCATTTT.

The genes are TRBV4-1 and TRBJ1-4; weak D call: TRBD1 (6 bases). The V gene's germline CDR1 is MGHRA and CDR2 YSYEKL. Trimming cost V 0 bases and J 8 bases, with 16 bases left between them. The CDR3 runs 16 residues. CDR3 sequence: CASSQDWAGEGEKLFF. CDR3 DNA: TGCGCCAGCAGCCAAGACTGGGCAGGGGAGGGGGAAAAACTGTTTTTT.

CDR3 DNA: TGTGCCAGCAGCGTAGAGGGGCCCCGCTATGAGCAGTACTTC. Translating it yields CASSVEGPRYEQYF. The V and J genes are TRBV9 and TRBJ2-7; D may be TRBD1 (5 bases). The CDR3 covers 14 residues. V was shortened by 0 bases and J by 7 bases, with 14 bases between the two germline ends. Germline V lookup: CDR1 SGDLS, CDR2 YYNGEE.

The rearrangement uses TRBV4-1 and TRBJ1-5; 9 nucleotides align to TRBD1. Trimming took 4 bases from V and 13 from J; bases not matched to a gene: 11. Germline-derived CDR1 and CDR2 are MGHRA and YSYEKL. CDR3 length equals 14 residues. In nucleotides, the CDR3 is TGCGCCAGCAGCCGACCTGAACAGGGGGCGAGGCAGCATTTT. Translating gives CASSRPEQGARQHF.